Each of the 25 T cell receptor beta chains below was sequenced from the same sample in a study of T cell repertoires in cytomegalovirus infection. TCRdb re-derived calls from the reads in MiXCR, one entry per CDR3 protein. Among hundreds of thousands of distinct CDR3 sequences, 20% to 25% were seen once, and the ten largest hold 7.5% to 9%. Sequenced input: CD8+ T cells from PBMCs. These receptor sequences come from a human donor in good health (CMV status not recorded). Some clones in this sample may be carry-over from other donors' samples.

The J gene is TRBJ2-2, the V gene TRBV28; TRBD1 matches 8 bases. Germline lookup yields CDR1 MDHEN and CDR2 SYDVKM. This CDR3 contains 14 residues. V lost 4 bases to trimming and J lost 4 bases; unmatched junction nucleotides: 2. The CDR3 nucleotides are TGTGCCAGCAGTTCGGGACAGGTCACCGGGGAGCTGTTTTTT. This sequence encodes CASSSGQVTGELFF.

This clonotype was recorded a few times. This chain links TRBV2 with TRBJ1-3; 9 bases fit TRBD1. The CDR3 has 17 amino acids. Germline V gene data show CDR1 as SNHLY and CDR2 as FYNNEI. V lost 4 bases and J lost 0; bases outside the gene matches: 7. This CDR3 reads CASSGPGTGTSGNTIYF. CDR3 in DNA: TGTGCCAGCAGTGGTCCCGGGACAGGGACCTCTGGAAACACCATATATTTT.

For this clonotype: Sequence at one end of the junction differs from germline and may be a read error. This sequence joins TRBV7-6 and TRBJ2-1; D is perhaps TRBD2 (7 bases). CDR3 length equals 15 residues. Germline CDR1 reads SGHVS; CDR2 reads FNYEAQ. The CDR3: CANSQAGGQYNEQFF. DNA of the CDR3: TGTGCCAACAGCCAGGCCGGGGGGCAGTACAATGAGCAGTTCTTC.

This clonotype showed up just once. One junction end disagrees with the germline gene, perhaps due to a read error. The chain joins TRBV6-6 to TRBJ2-7, with D possibly being TRBD2 (7 bases). Per the germline V gene, CDR1 is MNHNY and CDR2 is SVGAGI (reference sequence). CDR3 length equals 13 residues. The CDR3 DNA is TGTGCCAGCAAGGCGGGGGACACCTACGAGCGGTACTTC. Protein: CASKAGDTYERYF.

This clonotype appeared a few times. This chain joins TRBV7-9 and TRBJ2-5; D gene uncertain. The CDR3 consists of 14 residues. Trimming removed 5 bases from V and 5 bases from J, with 15 bases in between. Germline V lookup: CDR1 SEHNR, CDR2 FQNEAQ (reference sequence). CDR3 protein: CASSPPQYQETQYF. The DNA of the CDR3 is TGTGCCAGCAGCCCTCCACAGTATCAGGAGACCCAGTACTTC.

The genes are TRBV15 and TRBJ1-2, with TRBD1 matching over 8 bases. With 1 base clipped from V and 7 bases from J, the junction kept 11 bases outside the gene matches. There are 16 residues in the CDR3. Germline-derived CDR1 and CDR2 are LNHNV and YYDKDF (reference sequence). The CDR3 protein is CATSRGTGRRGLGYTF. The CDR3 DNA is TGTGCCACCAGCAGAGGGACGGGACGCAGGGGGCTTGGCTACACCTTC. The variable domain in full, with the rest retrieved from reference TRBV15 and TRBJ1-2, is DAMVIQNPRYQVTQFGKPVTLSCSQTLNHNVMYWYQQKSSQAPKLLFHYYDKDFNNEADTPDNFQSRRPNTSFCFLDIRSPGLGDTAMYLCATSRGTGRRGLGYTFGSGTRLTVV.

The chain carries TRBV23-1 and TRBJ2-1; 7 bases are a match to TRBD1. TRBV23-1 is flagged as an ORF with uncertain function. J gave up 2 bases and V 0 bases, and 10 bases lay outside the gene matches. This CDR3 has 18 residues. The CDR3, as DNA: TGCGCCAGCAGTCAATCTAGTAGGGGGCGACCAGCCTACAATGAGCAGTTCTTC. Its translation is CASSQSSRGRPAYNEQFF.

This clonotype was picked up a small number of times. The chain combines TRBV6-2 or TRBV6-3 with TRBJ2-2, with D perhaps matching TRBD1 (7 bases). Germline loops: CDR1 MNHEY, CDR2 SVGEGT. Trimming removed 2 bases at V and 3 bases at J, with 10 bases between. This CDR3 has 15 residues. CDR3: CASSYRRGDTGELFF. In DNA, the CDR3 is TGTGCCAGCAGTTACCGCAGGGGGGACACCGGGGAGCTGTTTTTT.

The genes are TRBV7-4 and TRBJ2-5; D gene uncertain. Trimming took 7 bases from V and 2 from J, leaving 20 bases between them. The CDR3 extends over 16 amino acids. Germline CDR1 SGHVT, CDR2 SQSDAQ. CDR3 bases: TGTGCCAGCAACTCGTCCCCCGGACGGAAACAAGAGACCCAGTACTTC. Translated, it gives CASNSSPGRKQETQYF.

V usage is TRBV15 and J usage is TRBJ2-3; no definite D call. This CDR3 contains 15 residues. Germline CDR1 is LNHNV and CDR2 is YYDKDF (reference sequence). V gave up 1 base and J gave up 2 bases, with 10 bases separating them. The CDR3: CATSRGPRNTDTQYF. Written as DNA, the CDR3 is TGTGCCACCAGCAGAGGTCCAAGGAACACAGATACGCAGTATTTT. The whole variable domain, remainder taken from reference TRBV15 and TRBJ2-3, is DAMVIQNPRYQVTQFGKPVTLSCSQTLNHNVMYWYQQKSSQAPKLLFHYYDKDFNNEADTPDNFQSRRPNTSFCFLDIRSPGLGDTAMYLCATSRGPRNTDTQYFGPGTRLTVL.

This clonotype was detected only a few times. V and J are TRBV7-6 and TRBJ1-1, with no clear D. V was cut by 1 base and J by 4 bases, with 16 bases left in between. Germline values: CDR1 SGHVS, CDR2 FNYEAQ. The CDR3 has 16 residues. The CDR3 DNA sequence: TGTGCCAGCAGCTTAGTCGAAGGCGGTGAGGGCACTGAAGCTTTCTTT. Translated, it gives CASSLVEGGEGTEAFF.

This chain joins TRBV10-2 and TRBJ2-1; D is possibly TRBD1 (5 bases). Germline V gives CDR1 WSHSY, CDR2 SAAADI. Trimming left V 7 bases short and J 5 bases short, with 15 bases between. CDR3 length: 14 residues. This CDR3 is CASKTAYLNNEQFF. The DNA for the CDR3 is TGCGCCAGCAAGACAGCTTACCTTAACAATGAGCAGTTCTTC.

The rearrangement links TRBV6-5 to TRBJ2-3; D possibly corresponds to TRBD2 (6 bases). The CDR3 contains 13 residues. The V gene lost 5 bases and the J gene lost 8 bases, with 14 bases spanning the gap. The germline V gene has CDR1 MNHEY and CDR2 SVGAGI. As DNA, the CDR3 is TGTGCCAGCAGTGGGACTGTTGAAGGTACGCAGTATTTT. It specifies CASSGTVEGTQYF.

The chain has TRBV3-1 and TRBJ2-2; 10 bases map to TRBD2. This CDR3 region has 16 residues. Germline lookup yields CDR1 LGHDT and CDR2 YNNKEL (reference sequence). The V and J ends lost 8 bases and 1 base, in that order; junction bases with no gene match: 7. CDR3 region: CASLSSSGGNTGELFF. For the CDR3, the DNA is TGTGCCAGCTTGTCCTCTAGCGGGGGGAACACCGGGGAGCTGTTTTTT. Based on the CDR3 plus reference TRBV3-1 and TRBJ2-2, the full variable domain is DTAVSQTPKYLVTQMGNDKSIKCEQNLGHDTMYWYKQDSKKFLKIMFSYNNKELIINETVPNRFSPKSPDKAHLNLHINSLELGDSAVYFCASLSSSGGNTGELFFGEGSRLTVL.

The chain uses TRBV6-6 and TRBJ2-7; TRBD2 matches at 11 bases. V dropped 6 bases and J dropped 4; count of bases not matched to a gene: 5. Per the germline V gene, CDR1 is MNHNY and CDR2 is SVGAGI (reference sequence). This CDR3 spans 14 amino acids. The CDR3 DNA sequence: TGTGCCAGCAGCTTAGCGGGGGGGTGGTACGAGCAGTACTTC. Translated, it gives CASSLAGGWYEQYF.

This clonotype was observed a handful of times. The chain couples TRBV7-9 to TRBJ1-2, with D perhaps TRBD1 (5 bases). From germline, CDR1 is SEHNR and CDR2 FQNEAQ (reference sequence). V lost 7 bases to trimming and J lost 0 bases, with 15 bases between them. CDR3 length: 15 amino acids. CDR3 sequence: CASTPAGGANYGYTF. The CDR3 region has the DNA TGTGCCAGCACCCCTGCGGGGGGTGCTAACTATGGCTACACCTTC.

Ten or more counts support this clonotype. V and J are TRBV7-2 and TRBJ1-2; D uncertain. The CDR3 has 12 residues. Trimming stripped 3 bases from V and 10 bases from J, with 12 bases between. Germline V gives CDR1 SGHTA, CDR2 FQGNSA. The DNA of the CDR3 is TGTGCCAGCAGCTTCCAGGCTTACGACTACACCTTC. Translation: CASSFQAYDYTF.

The V gene is TRBV29-1, the J gene TRBJ1-2, with 8 nucleotides matching TRBD1. Per germline, CDR1 SQVTM and CDR2 ANQGSEA. This CDR3 spans 14 amino acids. After removal of 6 bases from V and 6 bases from J, the junction contained 12 bases not matched to a gene. CDR3 sequence (DNA): TGCAGCGTCGCCGGACAGGGAGGGTCTCATGGCTACACCTTC. Amino acids: CSVAGQGGSHGYTF.

The rearrangement links TRBV2 to TRBJ2-1, with D perhaps TRBD1 or TRBD2 (5 bases each). From germline, CDR1 is SNHLY and CDR2 FYNNEI. The V end lost 6 bases, the J end lost 0 bases, and 12 bases lay between the germline ends. The CDR3 contains 15 residues. CDR3 protein: CASRVGVSSYNEQFF. CDR3 nucleotides: TGTGCCAGCAGGGTGGGGGTGAGCTCCTACAATGAGCAGTTCTTC. Together with reference TRBV2 and TRBJ2-1, the CDR3 gives the full variable domain: EPEVTQTPSHQVTQMGQEVILRCVPISNHLYFYWYRQILGQKVEFLVSFYNNEISEKSEIFDDQFSVERPDGSNFTLKIRSTKLEDSAMYFCASRVGVSSYNEQFFGPGTRLTVL.

This clonotype was seen repeatedly, ten times or more. The chain employs TRBV28 and TRBJ2-5; D is unclear. Trimming took 6 bases from V and 0 from J, leaving 17 bases between them. Germline loops: CDR1 MDHEN, CDR2 SYDVKM. The CDR3 runs 16 residues. CDR3 residues: CASSFTPGPYQETQYF. For the CDR3, the DNA is TGTGCCAGCAGCTTTACCCCTGGACCGTACCAAGAGACCCAGTACTTC.

J is TRBJ1-2 and V is TRBV29-1; no definite D call. Trimming shortened V by 4 bases and J by 3 bases, and 9 bases separated the two germline ends. This CDR3 region has 12 residues. CDR1 is SQVTM and CDR2 is ANQGSEA in the germline V gene. The CDR3 DNA is TGCAGCGTTGCTGGGGAAGACTATGGCTACACCTTC. Protein: CSVAGEDYGYTF.

This clonotype was picked up many times. The chain recombines TRBV12-3 or TRBV12-4 with TRBJ1-5; D is perhaps TRBD1 (6 bases). The CDR3 runs 18 residues. Trimming took 2 bases from V and 4 from J, leaving 21 bases between them. The CDR3 protein is CASSLIRAPGQSNQPQHF. The CDR3 nucleotides are TGTGCCAGCAGTTTAATTCGGGCACCCGGACAGTCTAATCAGCCCCAGCATTTT.

In its sample, this clonotype was seen a few times. This chain joins TRBV20-1 and TRBJ2-7; the D is unclear. V lost 3 bases, J lost 0 bases, and 9 bases lay in between. The CDR3 totals 13 residues. The germline gives CDR1 DFQATT, CDR2 SNEGSKA (reference sequence). CDR3: CSARSGLSYEQYF. As DNA, the CDR3 is TGCAGTGCTAGGTCAGGCCTCTCCTACGAGCAGTACTTC.

This clonotype came up a few times. V and J are TRBV7-9 and TRBJ1-2; D remains unclear. The V gene lost 1 base and the J gene lost 1 base, with 13 bases spanning the gap. The CDR3 is 16 residues long. In germline, CDR1 is SEHNR, CDR2 FQNEAQ (reference sequence). The CDR3 here is CASSLESPGLNYGYTF. The CDR3 DNA reads TGTGCCAGCAGCTTAGAATCCCCGGGCCTTAACTATGGCTACACCTTC.

The genes are TRBV20-1 and TRBJ2-7; 8 bases are shared with TRBD1. The germline V gene has CDR1 DFQATT and CDR2 SNEGSKA (reference sequence). The CDR3 consists of 16 residues. V dropped 4 bases and J dropped 0; count of bases not matched to a gene: 11. CDR3 in amino acids: CSAKSRDRLFSYEQYF. CDR3 DNA: TGCAGTGCTAAAAGCCGGGACAGGTTATTCTCCTACGAGCAGTACTTC.